This TCR beta chain was recorded in a study of T cells after yellow fever vaccination. Study in general: Some fractions had low cell numbers, and these were prepared with SMART-Seq v4 Ultra Low Input.

Between the trimmed V and J ends, which lost 5 bases and 1 base, there was a span of 9 bases. This CDR3 comprises 13 residues. From germline, CDR1 is SGHKS and CDR2 YYEKEE (reference sequence). In regard to this clonotype: The antigen is unknown.

Template switching with 5'RACE generated the TCR cDNA and added a universal primer site and UMIs. One entry per CDR3 protein, called by TCRdb with MiXCR from the 5' RACE reads. The sample consists of about 340,000 distinct CDR3 sequences, roughly 8.7% of them appearing once. Study-level points and caveats: Among all clonotypes, a small share was observed in both CD4 and CD8 compartments. Post-booster repertoires again held most primary-vaccination clones (just under 97% CD4, 88% CD8).

Source: PBMCs, taken on the day of the first yellow fever vaccination. This chain connects TRBV5-5 to TRBJ1-2; D is uncertain. The TCR comes from a man between 18 and 35 years old who received the YFV17D yellow fever vaccine. The CDR3 DNA follows: TGTGCCAGCAGGCTGGGAGATAACTATGGCTACACCTTC. Residues: CASRLGDNYGYTF.